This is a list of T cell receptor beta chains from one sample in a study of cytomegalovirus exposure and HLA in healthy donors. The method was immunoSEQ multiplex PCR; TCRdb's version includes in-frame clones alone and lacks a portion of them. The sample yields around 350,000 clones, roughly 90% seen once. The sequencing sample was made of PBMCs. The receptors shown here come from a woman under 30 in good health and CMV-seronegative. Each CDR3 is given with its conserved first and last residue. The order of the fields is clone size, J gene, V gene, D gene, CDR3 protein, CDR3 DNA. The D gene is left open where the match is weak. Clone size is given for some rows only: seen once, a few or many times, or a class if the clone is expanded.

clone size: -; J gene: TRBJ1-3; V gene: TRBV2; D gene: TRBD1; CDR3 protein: CASSGYRDRGLETGNTIYF; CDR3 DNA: TGTGCCAGCAGTGGATACCGGGACAGGGGGCTTGAGACTGGAAACACCATATATTTT
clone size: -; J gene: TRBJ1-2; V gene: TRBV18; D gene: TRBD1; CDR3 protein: CASSPDRVGGYTF; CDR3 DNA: TGTGCCAGCTCACCCGACAGGGTCGGTGGCTACACCTTC
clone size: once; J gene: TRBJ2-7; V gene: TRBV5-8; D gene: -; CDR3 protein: CASSLALLARTYEQYF; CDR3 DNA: TGTGCCAGCAGCTTGGCCCTGCTAGCGCGAACCTACGAGCAGTACTTC
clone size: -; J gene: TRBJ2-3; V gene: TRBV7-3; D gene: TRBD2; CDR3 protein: CASSLGTSGADTQYF; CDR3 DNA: TGTGCCAGCAGCTTAGGTACTAGCGGGGCAGATACGCAGTATTTT
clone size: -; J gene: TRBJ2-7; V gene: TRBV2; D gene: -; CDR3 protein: CASSENTIYEQYF; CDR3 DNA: TGTGCCAGCAGTGAAAACACGATCTACGAGCAGTACTTC
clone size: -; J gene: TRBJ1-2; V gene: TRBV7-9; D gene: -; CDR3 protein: CASPEGGIDGYTF; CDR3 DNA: TGTGCCAGCCCGGAGGGAGGTATCGATGGCTACACCTTC
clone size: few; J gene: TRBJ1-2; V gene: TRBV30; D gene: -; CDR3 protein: CAWSVNRWAASYGYTF; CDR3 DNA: TGTGCCTGGAGTGTAAACAGGTGGGCCGCCTCATATGGCTACACCTTC
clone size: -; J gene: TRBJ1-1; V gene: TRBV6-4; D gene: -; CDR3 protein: CASSDRENTEAFF; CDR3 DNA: TGTGCCAGCAGCGACCGAGAGAACACTGAAGCTTTCTTT
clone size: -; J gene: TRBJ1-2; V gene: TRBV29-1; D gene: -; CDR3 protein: CSVEIWAYGYTF; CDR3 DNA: TGCAGCGTTGAAATCTGGGCCTATGGCTACACCTTC
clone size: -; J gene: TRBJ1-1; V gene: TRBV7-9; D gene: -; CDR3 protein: CASSFGKNTEAFF; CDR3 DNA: TGTGCCAGCAGCTTCGGGAAGAACACTGAAGCTTTCTTT
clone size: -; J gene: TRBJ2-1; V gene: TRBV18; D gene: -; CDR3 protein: CASSRGVAYNEQFF; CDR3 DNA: TGTGCCAGCTCTCGAGGAGTGGCCTACAATGAGCAGTTCTTC
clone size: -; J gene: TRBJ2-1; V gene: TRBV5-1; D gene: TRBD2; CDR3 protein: CASSWTSGSPTYNEQFF; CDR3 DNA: TGCGCCAGCAGTTGGACTAGCGGGAGCCCTACCTACAATGAGCAGTTCTTC
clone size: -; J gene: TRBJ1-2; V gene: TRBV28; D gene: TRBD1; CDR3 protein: CASSSRTGGLPLYGYTF; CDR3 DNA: TGTGCCAGCAGTTCCCGGACAGGGGGCCTCCCACTCTATGGCTACACCTTC
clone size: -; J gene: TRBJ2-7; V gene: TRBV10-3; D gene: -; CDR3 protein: CATAAYGSPYEQYF; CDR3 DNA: TGTGCCACCGCAGCGTATGGTTCCCCCTACGAGCAGTACTTC
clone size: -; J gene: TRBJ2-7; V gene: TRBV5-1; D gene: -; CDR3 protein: CASSFGLSVGYEQYF; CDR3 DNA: TGCGCCAGCAGCTTTGGACTGTCGGTCGGGTACGAGCAGTACTTC
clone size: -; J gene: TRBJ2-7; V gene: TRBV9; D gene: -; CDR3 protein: CASSVGGEPYYEQYF; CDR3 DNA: TGTGCCAGCAGCGTAGGGGGGGAACCCTACTACGAGCAGTACTTC
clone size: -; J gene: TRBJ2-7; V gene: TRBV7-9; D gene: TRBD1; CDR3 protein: CASSGGQTSYEQYF; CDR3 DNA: TGTGCCAGCAGCGGGGGACAGACATCCTACGAGCAGTACTTC
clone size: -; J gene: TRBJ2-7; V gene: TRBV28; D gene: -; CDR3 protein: CASSLTPLDEQYF; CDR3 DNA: TGTGCCAGCAGTTTAACCCCGCTAGACGAGCAGTACTTC
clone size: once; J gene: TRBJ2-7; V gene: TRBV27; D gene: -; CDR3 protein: CASSLSTRYEQYF; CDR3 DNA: TGTGCCAGCAGTTTATCTACCAGGTACGAGCAGTACTTC
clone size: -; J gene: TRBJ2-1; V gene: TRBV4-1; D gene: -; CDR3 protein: CASSHPPLASNEQFF; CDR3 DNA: TGCGCCAGCAGCCACCCCCCCCTAGCGAGCAATGAGCAGTTCTTC
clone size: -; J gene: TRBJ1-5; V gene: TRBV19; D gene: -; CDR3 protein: CASSRRQANQPQHF; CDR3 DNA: TGTGCCAGTAGTAGAAGGCAGGCCAATCAGCCCCAGCATTTT
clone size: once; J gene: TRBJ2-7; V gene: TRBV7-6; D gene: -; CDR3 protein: CASSLETGSYEQYF; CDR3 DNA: TGTGCCAGCAGCTTAGAAACGGGCTCCTACGAGCAGTACTTC
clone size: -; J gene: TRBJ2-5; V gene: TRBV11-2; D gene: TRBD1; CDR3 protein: CASSSSTGFSETQYF; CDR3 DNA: TGTGCCAGCAGCTCCTCGACAGGGTTCTCCGAGACCCAGTACTTC
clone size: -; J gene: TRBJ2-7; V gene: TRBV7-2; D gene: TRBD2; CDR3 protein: CASSLVVLAGYEQYF; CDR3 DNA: TGTGCCAGCAGCTTAGTGGTACTAGCGGGCTACGAGCAGTACTTC
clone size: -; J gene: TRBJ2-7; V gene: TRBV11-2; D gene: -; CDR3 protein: CASSFLSGKSPYEQYF; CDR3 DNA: TGTGCCAGCAGCTTTCTATCGGGAAAGTCCCCCTACGAGCAGTACTTC
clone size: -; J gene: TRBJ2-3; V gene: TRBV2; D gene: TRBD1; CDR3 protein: CASVYNQPDRTDTQYF; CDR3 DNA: TGTGCCAGCGTATACAATCAGCCGGACAGGACAGATACGCAGTATTTT
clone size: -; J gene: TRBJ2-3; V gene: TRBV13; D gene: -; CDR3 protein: CASRIVGGGADTQYF; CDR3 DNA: TGTGCCAGCAGAATAGTGGGGGGAGGAGCAGATACGCAGTATTTT
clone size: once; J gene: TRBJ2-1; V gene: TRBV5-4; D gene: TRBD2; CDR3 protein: CASSSLAGGWYNEQFF; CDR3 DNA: TGTGCCAGCAGCTCCCTAGCGGGGGGGTGGTACAATGAGCAGTTCTTC
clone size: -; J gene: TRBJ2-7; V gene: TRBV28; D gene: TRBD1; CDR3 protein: CASLSTGTGYYEQYF; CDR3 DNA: TGTGCCAGCCTCTCAACCGGGACAGGGTACTACGAGCAGTACTTC
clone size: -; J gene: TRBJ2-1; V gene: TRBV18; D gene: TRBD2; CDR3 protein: CASSPPQAAGNYNEQFF; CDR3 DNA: TGTGCCAGCTCACCACCGCAGGCAGCGGGGAATTACAATGAGCAGTTCTTC
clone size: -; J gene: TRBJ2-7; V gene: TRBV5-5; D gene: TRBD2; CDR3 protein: CASSLSSGPYEQYF; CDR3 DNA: TGTGCCAGCAGCCTATCTAGCGGTCCCTACGAGCAGTACTTC
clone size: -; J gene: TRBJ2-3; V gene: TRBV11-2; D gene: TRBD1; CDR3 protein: CASSLLTGGTDTQYF; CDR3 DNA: TGTGCCAGCAGCTTACTAACAGGGGGCACAGATACGCAGTATTTT
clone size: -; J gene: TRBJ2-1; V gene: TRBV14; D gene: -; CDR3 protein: CASSPRDWYNEQFF; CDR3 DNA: TGTGCCAGCAGCCCACGGGACTGGTACAATGAGCAGTTCTTC
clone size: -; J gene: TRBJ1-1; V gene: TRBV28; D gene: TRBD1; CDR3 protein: CASSFSGTGNPEAFF; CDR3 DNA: TGTGCCAGCAGTTTTTCGGGGACAGGAAACCCTGAAGCTTTCTTT
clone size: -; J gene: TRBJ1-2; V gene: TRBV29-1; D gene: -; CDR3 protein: CSVEQGTGRYGYTF; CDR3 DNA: TGCAGCGTTGAACAGGGGACGGGACGCTATGGCTACACCTTC
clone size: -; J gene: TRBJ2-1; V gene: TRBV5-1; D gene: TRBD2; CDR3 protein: CASSGGLWGNNEQFF; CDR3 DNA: TGCGCCAGCAGCGGGGGACTATGGGGCAACAATGAGCAGTTCTTC
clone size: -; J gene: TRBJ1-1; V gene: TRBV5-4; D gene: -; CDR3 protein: CASSFWGVNTEAFF; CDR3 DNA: TGTGCCAGCAGCTTCTGGGGGGTGAACACTGAAGCTTTCTTT
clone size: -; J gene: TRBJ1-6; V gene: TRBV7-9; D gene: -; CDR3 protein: CASSLGGLGNPSPLHF; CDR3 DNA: TGTGCCAGCAGCTTAGGAGGGTTGGGGAACCCCTCACCCCTCCACTTT
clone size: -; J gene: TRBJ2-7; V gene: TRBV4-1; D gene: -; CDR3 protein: CASSQTALYEQYF; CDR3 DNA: TGCGCCAGCAGCCAAACAGCTCTATACGAGCAGTACTTC
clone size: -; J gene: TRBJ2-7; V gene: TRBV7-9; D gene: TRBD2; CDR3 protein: CASSLIGSTSGRDYEQYF; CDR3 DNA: TGTGCCAGCAGCTTAATCGGATCAACTAGCGGGAGAGACTACGAGCAGTACTTC
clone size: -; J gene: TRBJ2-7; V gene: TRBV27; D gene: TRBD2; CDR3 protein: CASSSSSGTSGIEQYF; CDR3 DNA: TGTGCCAGCAGTTCATCTTCCGGGACTAGCGGGATCGAGCAGTACTTC
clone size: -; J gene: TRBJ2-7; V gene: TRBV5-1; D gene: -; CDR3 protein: CASSWAGTYEQYF; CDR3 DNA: TGCGCCAGCTCCTGGGCAGGAACCTACGAGCAGTACTTC
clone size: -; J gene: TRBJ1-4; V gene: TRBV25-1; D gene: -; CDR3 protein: CASTPEFATNEKLFF; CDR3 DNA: TGTGCCAGCACCCCGGAGTTTGCAACTAATGAAAAACTGTTTTTT
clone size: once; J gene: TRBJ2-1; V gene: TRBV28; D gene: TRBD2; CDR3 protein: CASSIPQAGGLGEQFF; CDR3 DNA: TGTGCCAGCAGTATTCCTCAAGCGGGAGGGCTCGGGGAGCAGTTCTTC
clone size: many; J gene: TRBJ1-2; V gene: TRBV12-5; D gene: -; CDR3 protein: CASGLDTGSTNYGYTF; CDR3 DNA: TGTGCTAGTGGTTTGGATACCGGGTCGACTAACTATGGCTACACCTTC
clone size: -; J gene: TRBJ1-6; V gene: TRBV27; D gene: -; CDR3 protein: CASSLGAGVNSPLHF; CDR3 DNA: TGTGCCAGCAGTTTAGGTGCAGGGGTAAATTCACCCCTCCACTTT
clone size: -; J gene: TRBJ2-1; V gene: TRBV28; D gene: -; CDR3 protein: CASSPYQRASNEQFF; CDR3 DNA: TGTGCCAGCAGCCCCTACCAGCGGGCCTCCAATGAGCAGTTCTTC
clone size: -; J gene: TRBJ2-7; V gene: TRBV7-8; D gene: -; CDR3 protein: CASSRPPLIRGNTYEQYF; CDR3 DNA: TGTGCCAGCAGCCGCCCGCCCTTGATTCGGGGGAACACCTACGAGCAGTACTTC